These 27 T cell receptor beta chains were sequenced from one sample in a study of vaccination and CD4 T cells after COVID-19. The treatment denotes: roughly 10-day PBMC culture with coronavirus spike peptide pools or control peptides (ViraFEST assay). Their recognized antigens are unknown. The Oncomine TCR Beta short-read assay was what sequenced the DNA obtained from cultured CD4+ T cells. TCRdb reprocessed the PCR reads via MiXCR and lists one record per CDR3 protein. The table lists under 15,000 distinct CDR3 sequences, roughly 73% of them singletons. The sequenced sample consisted of CD4+ T cells from blood, cultured in vitro. These receptors all stem from a human donor who had recovered from COVID-19.

This chain links TRBV7-6 with TRBJ2-4; 11 bases are shared with TRBD2. CDR1 is SGHVS, CDR2 FNYEAQ, per germline. The CDR3 runs to 17 residues. The V segment lost 5 bases and the J segment 4 bases; nucleotides outside the gene matches: 10. The CDR3 reads CASSVHPGLAEKNIQYF. The CDR3 bases are TGTGCCAGCAGCGTACACCCGGGACTAGCGGAGAAAAACATTCAGTACTTC.

The chain employs TRBV28 and TRBJ2-7; tentatively, D is TRBD2 (6 bases). V lost 7 bases and J lost 2, with 12 bases in between. The CDR3 has 13 residues. Germline assignment: CDR1 MDHEN and CDR2 SYDVKM. The CDR3 sequence is CASIRGRPYEQYF. CDR3 in DNA: TGTGCCAGCATCAGAGGGAGGCCCTACGAGCAGTACTTC.

The genes are TRBV7-2 and TRBJ2-5, with D possibly being TRBD2 (6 bases). Germline V lookup: CDR1 SGHTA, CDR2 FQGNSA. Trimming pared 2 bases from V and 5 bases from J, leaving 21 bases between. The CDR3 loop spans 17 amino acids. As DNA, the CDR3 is TGTGCCAGCAGCTTACCCATCTGGCGGGAAGGTGGGGAGACCCAGTACTTC. This codes for CASSLPIWREGGETQYF.

The chain couples TRBV6-2 or TRBV6-3 to TRBJ2-5, with 7 bases matching TRBD1. The CDR3 has 15 residues. V shed 5 bases and J 1 base; nucleotides not matched to a gene: 7. CDR1 is MNHEY, CDR2 SVGEGT, per germline. The CDR3 DNA reads as TGTGCCAGCAGTCCCCCGGACAGGCGCCAAGAGACCCAGTACTTC. The encoded protein is CASSPPDRRQETQYF.

This clonotype was detected only a few times. The chain recombines TRBV19 with TRBJ1-5, with unresolved D. The V end was cut by 5 bases, the J end by 0 bases, with 11 bases between. Germline CDR1 is LNHDA and CDR2 is SQIVND (reference sequence). The CDR3 runs 15 residues. Written as DNA, the CDR3 is TGTGCCAGTAGTGGCCGACAATATAGCAATCAGCCCCAGCATTTT. It specifies CASSGRQYSNQPQHF.

This rearrangement joins TRBV7-9 to TRBJ1-1, with D possibly TRBD1 on 5 matching bases. Germline CDR1 and CDR2: SEHNR and FQNEAQ (reference sequence). V was cut by 1 base and J by 5 bases, with 23 bases left in between. The CDR3 length is 18 residues. The CDR3 coding sequence is TGTGCCAGCAGCTTAGGTCTGAGGACATCGGAAAAGAGAACTGAAGCTTTCTTT. It codes for CASSLGLRTSEKRTEAFF.

This clonotype was seen only a few times. This chain links TRBV19 with TRBJ1-6, with a possible D match to TRBD1 (5 bases). The CDR3 spans 15 residues. V dropped 5 bases and J dropped 9 bases, with 17 bases sitting between them. Looked up from germline, CDR1 is LNHDA and CDR2 is SQIVND (reference sequence). As DNA, the CDR3 is TGTGCCAGTAGTCCCTCAAAGCACAGGACTTCACCCCTCCACTTT. It is translated as CASSPSKHRTSPLHF.

The J gene is TRBJ1-6, the V gene TRBV28, with D possibly matching TRBD1 (5 bases). CDR3 length: 14 amino acids. Per germline, CDR1 MDHEN and CDR2 SYDVKM. V was cut by 10 bases and J by 6 bases, with 16 bases left in between. The CDR3 DNA follows: TGTGCCACCAGACCGACAGCGTTTAATTCACCCCTCCACTTT. This sequence encodes CATRPTAFNSPLHF.

The chain combines TRBV28 with TRBJ1-5; D is possibly TRBD1 (5 bases). CDR3 length equals 14 residues. CDR1 is MDHEN, CDR2 SYDVKM, per germline. V was trimmed by 6 bases and J by 2 bases, leaving 11 bases between them. In DNA, the CDR3 is TGTGCCAGCAGACCTGGGGGTCGCAATCAGCCCCAGCATTTT. Translation gives CASRPGGRNQPQHF.

The gene calls are TRBV27 and TRBJ1-5; a weak D match, TRBD1 (5 bases). The germline gives CDR1 MNHEY, CDR2 SMNVEV (reference sequence). The CDR3 is made up of 15 amino acids. Trimming cost V 2 bases and J 2 bases, with 10 bases left between them. CDR3 sequence reads: CASSLIGDGNQPQHF. The CDR3 DNA sequence: TGTGCCAGCAGTTTAATAGGGGATGGCAATCAGCCCCAGCATTTT.

In its sample, this clonotype was seen a few times. V and J are TRBV11-2 and TRBJ2-7, with D possibly matching TRBD1 (6 bases). The CDR3 loop spans 14 amino acids. Trimming shortened V by 5 bases and J by 5 bases, and 16 bases separated the two germline ends. Looked up from germline, CDR1 is SGHAT and CDR2 is FQNNGV. The chain's CDR3 is CASSTSLQGNEQYF. The CDR3 DNA reads as TGTGCCAGCAGCACCTCCCTACAGGGTAACGAGCAGTACTTC.

This rearrangement joins TRBV20-1 to TRBJ2-7, with D unresolved. Germline V gene data show CDR1 as DFQATT and CDR2 as SNEGSKA (reference sequence). The CDR3 has 14 residues. V was cut by 5 bases and J by 2 bases, with 16 bases left in between. CDR3 amino acids: CSASPPKGTYEQYF. The CDR3 nucleotides are TGCAGTGCTTCACCCCCGAAGGGAACCTACGAGCAGTACTTC.

The chain is built from TRBV19 and TRBJ2-2; 7 bases map to TRBD1. V dropped 7 bases and J dropped 0; count of bases not matched to a gene: 8. Germline values: CDR1 LNHDA, CDR2 SQIVND (reference sequence). The CDR3 is made up of 16 amino acids. The CDR3 nucleotides are TGTGCCAGTAAGGCCACGGGACAGTCGAACACCGGGGAGCTGTTTTTT. Its protein product is CASKATGQSNTGELFF.

This chain uses TRBV18 with TRBJ1-2; 7 bases line up with TRBD1. This CDR3 spans 20 amino acids. The V segment lost 3 bases and the J segment 4 bases; nucleotides outside the gene matches: 23. Germline V gene sequence: CDR1 KGHSH, CDR2 LQKENI. As DNA, the CDR3 is TGTGCCAGCTCACCGACCGCGGGACAGCCTCCCCGTCTCGGTGGCTATGGCTACACCTTC. Its protein is CASSPTAGQPPRLGGYGYTF. The whole variable domain, filled in from reference TRBV18 and TRBJ1-2, reads NAGVMQNPRHLVRRRGQEARLRCSPMKGHSHVYWYRQLPEEGLKFMVYLQKENIIDESGMPKERFSAEFPKEGPSILRIQQVVRGDSAAYFCASSPTAGQPPRLGGYGYTFGSGTRLTVV.

This chain connects TRBV6-1 to TRBJ1-1; D unresolved. Looked up from germline, CDR1 is MNHNS and CDR2 is SASEGT. The CDR3 runs to 15 residues. Trimming shortened V by 4 bases and J by 1 base, and 13 bases separated the two germline ends. The CDR3 protein is CASSVDKISNTEAFF. In nucleotides, the CDR3 is TGTGCCAGCAGTGTAGACAAAATTTCGAACACTGAAGCTTTCTTT.

The CDR3 loop is CASRDTINEAFF. The CDR3 coding sequence is TGTGCCAGCCGGGACACAATAAATGAAGCTTTCTTT. J is TRBJ1-1 and V is TRBV7-2, with TRBD1 as a possible D gene (6 bases). The CDR3 has 12 amino acids. Trimming took off 8 bases at V and 7 bases at J, with 14 bases between the two ends. The germline V gene has CDR1 SGHTA and CDR2 FQGNSA.

This sequence joins TRBV20-1 and TRBJ2-2, with a weak D call TRBD1 (5 bases). The CDR3 spans 15 residues. In germline, CDR1 is DFQATT, CDR2 SNEGSKA (reference sequence). V was shortened by 1 base and J by 3 bases, with 12 bases between the two germline ends. The CDR3 sequence: CSARVAVGDTGELFF. The DNA for the CDR3 is TGCAGTGCTAGAGTGGCCGTAGGGGACACCGGGGAGCTGTTTTTT.

The chain uses TRBV28 and TRBJ1-6; perhaps TRBD1 as D (6 bases). The ends were cut back, 5 bases at V and 7 bases at J, with 15 bases in the middle. The CDR3 covers 15 residues. Germline CDR1 MDHEN, CDR2 SYDVKM. The CDR3 spells CASSQRTATNSPLHF. CDR3 bases: TGTGCCAGCAGTCAAAGGACAGCTACAAATTCACCCCTCCACTTT.

The chain has TRBV7-3 and TRBJ2-2; D possibly corresponds to TRBD2 (6 bases). The V gene's germline CDR1 is SGHTA and CDR2 FQGTGA. V lost 5 bases, J lost 3 bases, and 10 bases lay in between. This CDR3 has 14 amino acids. The CDR3 is CASSRGTYTGELFF. Here the CDR3 DNA reads TGTGCCAGCAGCCGTGGGACTTACACCGGGGAGCTGTTTTTT.

This rearrangement joins TRBV6-1 to TRBJ1-6; no firm D call. Germline V CDR1 and CDR2: MNHNS, SASEGT. The CDR3 sequence is 16 residues long. Trimming left V 3 bases short and J 4 bases short, with 13 bases between. CDR3 loop: CASSDLLQSYNSPLHF. In DNA, the CDR3 is TGTGCCAGCAGTGACCTTCTGCAGTCATATAATTCACCCCTCCACTTT.

CDR3 sequence reads: CASSLQTRGYTGELFF. CDR3 in DNA: TGTGCCAGCAGCTTACAAACCAGGGGGTACACCGGGGAGCTGTTTTTT. The chain links TRBV7-2 to TRBJ2-2; 7 nucleotides agree with TRBD1. With 2 bases clipped from V and 3 bases from J, the junction kept 6 bases outside the gene matches. Germline CDR1 is SGHTA and CDR2 is FQGNSA. The CDR3 covers 16 residues.

The chain employs TRBV7-2 and TRBJ2-5; 7 nucleotides match TRBD2. The CDR3 covers 17 residues. V lost 5 bases and J lost 3; bases outside the gene matches: 15. From germline, CDR1 is SGHTA and CDR2 FQGNSA. CDR3 in DNA: TGTGCCAGCAGCCCGGGGTTTTTTACGGGGGGTAAAGAGACCCAGTACTTC. Translating gives CASSPGFFTGGKETQYF.

V and J are TRBV6-2 or TRBV6-3 and TRBJ1-5; 7 bases agree with TRBD1. J was trimmed by 9 bases and V by 2 bases; bases with no gene match: 10. CDR3 length: 15 residues. Germline loops: CDR1 MNHEY, CDR2 SVGEGT. CDR3 coding DNA: TGTGCCAGCAGTTACCTCGGCCAGGGGGGGTGGCCCCAGCATTTT. Its translation: CASSYLGQGGWPQHF.

The chain is built from TRBV20-1 and TRBJ1-3, with 10 bases identical to TRBD1. In germline, CDR1 is DFQATT, CDR2 SNEGSKA (reference sequence). This CDR3 has 13 residues. The V segment lost 5 bases and the J segment 4 bases; nucleotides outside the gene matches: 2. Here the CDR3 DNA reads TGCAGTGCTCGGGACAGGGGAGGAAACACCATATATTTT. This gives the protein CSARDRGGNTIYF.

This clonotype was observed once. The CDR3 DNA sequence: TGCAGTGCTAGAGGGGATATAAACCTTGCGAACACCGGGGAGCTGTTTTTT. Translating it yields CSARGDINLANTGELFF. V gene TRBV20-1 combines with J gene TRBJ2-2, with unresolved D. CDR1 and CDR2 (germline): DFQATT, SNEGSKA (reference sequence). The CDR3 runs to 17 residues. The ends were cut back, 1 base at V and 0 bases at J, with 15 bases in the middle.

The chain joins TRBV19 to TRBJ2-5, with 12 bases matching TRBD1. Germline CDR1 and CDR2: LNHDA and SQIVND (reference sequence). The CDR3 consists of 18 residues. V lost 1 base and J lost 4; bases outside the gene matches: 10. The CDR3 here is CASSIVLPGQGAGETQYF. For the CDR3, the DNA is TGTGCCAGTAGTATAGTTCTACCGGGACAGGGGGCTGGAGAGACCCAGTACTTC.

A remark on this clonotype: One end of the junction does not line up with germline, which may come from a read error. The chain carries TRBV29-1 and TRBJ1-1; D might be TRBD1 (6 bases). Germline V CDR1 and CDR2: SQVTM, ANQGSEA. The CDR3 runs to 13 residues. CDR3 nucleotides: TGCAGCGCAAGACAGGCCTTGAACACTGCAGCTTTCTTT. Translated, it gives CSARQALNTAAFF. Full variable domain (missing parts from reference TRBV29-1 and TRBJ1-1): SAVISQKPSRDICQRGTSLTIQCQVDSQVTMMFWYRQQPGQSLTLIATANQGSEATYESGFVIDKFPISRPNLTFSTLTVSNMSPEDSSIYLCSARQALNTAAFFGQGTRLTVV.